This TCR beta chain came from a study of blood T cells in healthy people across ages (dated by TCRdb to 2013 to 2016). General notes on the study: In model experiments, template switching captured about one uniquely barcoded TCR beta cDNA molecule for every two T cells. Age-related changes in TCR beta repertoire diversity were measured in the study by deep sequencing normalized with unique cDNA molecular identifiers. Donors were grouped into four age groups: young (average roughly 15 years), middle-aged (39), aged (around 56) and long-lived (just over 80). To avoid experimental bias, donors of different ages were distributed randomly across sequencing lanes. The study analyzed two additional independent replicas of 1 million unique cDNA reads from the same blood draw for two donors, one aged 18 to 30 and one aged 80 or older. Beyond this particular receptor, the publication reports: Observed TCR beta diversity correlated strongly with the percentage of naive T cells measured by flow cytometry. Estimates of total diversity based on one million sequenced T cells were considered lower bounds and underestimates. Because profiling used bulk unsorted PBMCs, naive and antigen-experienced compartments could not be compared conclusively. Observed TCR beta diversity per million T cells fell roughly linearly with age, and a significant reduction was already apparent by age roughly 40. Compared with the aged group, the long-lived group had more naive CD4+ T cells, fewer expanded clones and increased TCR diversity, suggesting age selection. The CMV infection status of donors was not known, potentially confounding age-related changes in expanded clonotypes.

Of note for this clonotype: No cognate antigen has been identified for it. Base qualities are not provided; no much larger clone lies one nucleotide away.

Its CDR3 holds 17 amino acids, cysteine through phenylalanine. The read is trimmed to its CDR3 DNA, 51 bases read in frame from base 1. The junction shows trimming of 3 bases on V and 2 bases on J, plus 14 bases between the germline ends. CDR1 and CDR2 are read off the germline V gene as KGHSH and LQKENI. The roughly 39 donors, aged 6 to 90 years, were systemically healthy Caucasian individuals from Russia. Around 10 milliliters of peripheral blood were collected from each donor into EDTA-treated Vacutainer tubes. Ficoll-Paque density-gradient centrifugation was used to isolate PBMCs, with at least 7 million per sample. Total RNA was extracted from PBMCs with Trizol reagent, with at least 5 micrograms obtained per sample. Naive CD45RAhigh/CD27high T cell percentages were measured by flow cytometry on a PBMC aliquot from every donor. The protocol used for the library was 5' RACE. Sequenced on an Illumina HiSeq 2500. A second roughly 6 to 12 cycle PCR used a sample-barcoded 5' primer and a J-beta primer mix. Each TCR beta cDNA molecule received a unique molecular identifier from a template-switch 5' adaptor carrying 12 random nucleotides. Each sample yielded at least 2.5 million CDR3-containing paired-end reads. The Mint cDNA synthesis kit, primed by a TRBC-specific oligonucleotide, was used to synthesize first-strand cDNA from all RNA. After uracil-DNA glycosylase treatment, a first 18-cycle PCR used universal primers M1SS and BC2_uni_R on all cDNA. On the authors' methods: For normalization, 1 million high-quality reads, each with a distinct molecular identifier, were randomly selected from each sample. Instead of being binned into consensus sequences, reads with shared molecular identifiers were discarded. CDR3 identification, clonotype clustering and error correction used MiTCR with a Q25 quality threshold and the strictest error-elimination algorithm. A nonparametric unseen species model using Euler transformation provided a lower-bound estimate of total TCR beta diversity. TCRdb reprocessing: public reads trimmed at Q25 with fastp, clones called with MiXCR, in-frame beta chains kept. A single entry per CDR3 protein holds the most common genes and DNA from its merged rows. TCRdb, not the authors, supplied the V and J calls. The sample table holds 1.5 million to 2 million distinct CDR3 sequences, of which roughly 27% were seen once. The ten largest account for approximately 7.7% of the sample.

This receptor was obtained from a woman aged 30 to 39 in good health. Recombination joined TRBV18 with TRBJ1-6; D gene: possibly TRBD1, on 5 matching bases. Material for sequencing was blood. The encoded CDR3 is CASSPSAGGAYNSPLHF. The sequenced DNA is TGTGCCAGCTCACCTTCGGCGGGAGGGGCCTATAATTCACCCCTCCACTTT.